One T cell receptor (beta chain) is described in this entry. This record belongs to a study of blood T cell repertoires in COVID-19. Overall study: Some COVID-19 samples were acute and others convalescent; all came from the United States, Italy and Spain.

Individuals drawn from 20 to 25 US areas were roughly 18 to 95 years old. Germline V gene sequence: CDR1 MGHRA, CDR2 YSYEKL. This CDR3 is built from 17 residues. With 0 bases removed from V and 0 bases from J, the gap between germline ends came to 12 bases. How the authors handled the data: Nucleated cell number was recorded as an estimate derived from reference gene primer amplification. Using immunoSEQ multiplex PCR, the repertoire was profiled, and TCRdb retains in-frame clones only, with some absent. V and J calls and clone size come straight from that table; D and trimming were deduced from the DNA. The data contain roughly 400,000 clones, about nine tenths of them singletons.

Source material: PBMCs or T cells enriched from blood (not recorded which). The chain is built from TRBV4-1 and TRBJ2-1, with D maybe TRBD1 (6 bases). This clonotype was sampled from a man younger than 30 who had recovered from COVID-19. The CDR3 sequence: CASSQDPQGPSYNEQFF. DNA of the CDR3: TGCGCCAGCAGCCAAGATCCTCAGGGGCCCTCCTACAATGAGCAGTTCTTC.